These 2 T cell receptor beta chains came from one sample sequenced in a study of post-analysis software for immune sequencing data. Study conclusions and caveats: Compared with controls, patients had more of about 5 TRBV segments, including TRBV5-6, TRBV5-1 and TRBV20-1.

Their specific antigens are unknown. The authors incorporated unique molecular identifiers into the TCR beta cDNA libraries. Via MiXCR, TCRdb re-called the PCR reads, giving one row per CDR3 protein. Of 750,000 to 950,000 distinct CDR3 sequences listed, just over 45% were seen once; the top ten hold 4% to 5%. The sequencing input was blood. Every receptor here comes from a girl aged 10-17 years with multiple sclerosis.

This clonotype appeared a few times. V usage is TRBV5-1 and J usage is TRBJ2-3; 12 nucleotides agree with TRBD2. Germline V gives CDR1 SGHRS, CDR2 YFSETQ. V lost 3 bases and J lost 3; bases outside the gene matches: 14. This CDR3 has 19 residues. DNA of the CDR3: TGCGCCAGCAGCTCGAAGCCGGGACTAGCGGGCGAGGGGACAGATACGCAGTATTTT. It codes for CASSSKPGLAGEGTDTQYF.

The chain recombines TRBV10-3 with TRBJ1-2; tentative D call: TRBD1 (6 bases). V was cut by 3 bases and J by 6 bases, with 11 bases left in between. This CDR3 region has 13 residues. CDR1 and CDR2 (germline): ENHRY, SYGVKD. The CDR3 loop reads CAISEWEGDGYTF. DNA for the CDR3: TGTGCCATCAGTGAATGGGAGGGGGATGGCTACACCTTC.